A selection of T cell receptor beta chains follows, all from one sample in a study of blood T cell repertoires in COVID-19. Sequencing was performed with immunoSEQ multiplex PCR; in TCRdb, only in-frame clones are kept and a portion is missing. The sample has over 65,000 clones; 81% are singletons. Sequenced sample: peripheral blood. These TCRs come from a human donor in a cohort sampled during active COVID-19. CDR3s include the opening cysteine and the closing phenylalanine or tryptophan. The D gene is left open where the match is weak. A row's size may be missing; if present it is once, few, many or a size class.

D: TRBD1; V: TRBV5-6; J: TRBJ1-3; size: -; DNA: TGTGCCAGCAGCTTCGGGACAGGGGGCACTGGAAACACCATATATTTT; CDR3: CASSFGTGGTGNTIYF
D: -; V: TRBV12-3/TRBV12-4; J: TRBJ1-2; size: -; DNA: TGTGCCAGCAGTTTAGGACTGTTCAAAGACGGCACCTTC; CDR3: CASSLGLFKDGTF
D: TRBD2; V: TRBV6-2/TRBV6-3; J: TRBJ2-7; size: -; DNA: TGTGCCAGCAGTTGGACTAGCGGGAGCTACGAGCAGTACTTC; CDR3: CASSWTSGSYEQYF
D: -; V: TRBV7-2; J: TRBJ1-1; size: once; DNA: TGTGCCAGCAGCTTGGGCAAGTTGAACACTGAAGCTTTCTTT; CDR3: CASSLGKLNTEAFF
D: -; V: TRBV7-2; J: TRBJ2-1; size: -; DNA: TGTGCCAGCAGCTATAACCCCGTAACGGGTAAACGGGAGCAGTTCTTC; CDR3: CASSYNPVTGKREQFF
D: -; V: TRBV5-1; J: TRBJ1-1; size: -; DNA: TGCGCCAGCCGGACGGGAAACACTGAAGCTTTCTTT; CDR3: CASRTGNTEAFF
D: TRBD1; V: TRBV6-5; J: TRBJ2-6; size: -; DNA: TGTGCCACCCGGACAGGGGGGTCTGGGGCCAACGTCCTGACTTTC; CDR3: CATRTGGSGANVLTF
D: TRBD1; V: TRBV5-1; J: TRBJ2-6; size: few; DNA: TGCGCCAGCAGCCCCCACTCCGACAGGGTAAGGTACCTAAACGGCTCTGGGGCCAACGTCCTGACTTTC; CDR3: CASSPHSDRVRYLNGSGANVLTF
D: TRBD2; V: TRBV28; J: TRBJ2-1; size: once; DNA: TGTGCCAGCAGTTTATTGGGGGGGAGCTCCTACAATGAGCAGTTCTTC; CDR3: CASSLLGGSSYNEQFF
D: TRBD2; V: TRBV7-7; J: TRBJ2-5; size: -; DNA: TGTGCTAGCAGCCCACGGACTAGCGGGCGAGAGACCCAGTACTTC; CDR3: CASSPRTSGRETQYF
D: -; V: TRBV18; J: TRBJ1-2; size: -; DNA: TGTGCCAGCTCACCTGCGGAGGGCCGGGGCTACACCTTC; CDR3: CASSPAEGRGYTF
D: -; V: TRBV7-2; J: TRBJ2-7; size: few; DNA: TGTGCCAGCAGCAGGGGGGGGCACGAGCAGTACTTC; CDR3: CASSRGGHEQYF
D: TRBD2; V: TRBV7-9; J: TRBJ2-3; size: -; DNA: TGTGCCAGCAGCCCAAGCGGGAACCCAGATACGCAGTATTTT; CDR3: CASSPSGNPDTQYF
D: TRBD1; V: TRBV19; J: TRBJ2-3; size: -; DNA: TGTGCCAGTAGTAATTGGGACAGCCCAGCAAGCACAGATACGCAGTATTTT; CDR3: CASSNWDSPASTDTQYF
D: -; V: TRBV6-6; J: TRBJ2-1; size: -; DNA: TGTGCCAGCAGCCCCGGACTTTACAATGAGCAGTTCTTC; CDR3: CASSPGLYNEQFF
D: -; V: TRBV30; J: TRBJ2-2; size: -; DNA: TGTGCCTGGAGTGCGCCAGGGGTTGCCGGGGAGCTGTTTTTT; CDR3: CAWSAPGVAGELFF
D: -; V: TRBV6-5; J: TRBJ1-1; size: -; DNA: TGTGCCAGCAGTAAGGGGTGGTCCATGAACACTGAAGCTTTCTTT; CDR3: CASSKGWSMNTEAFF
D: TRBD2; V: TRBV19; J: TRBJ2-7; size: -; DNA: TGTGCCAGTAGTATGGCCAGCGGGGTGAGCTCCTACGAGCAGTACTTC; CDR3: CASSMASGVSSYEQYF
D: TRBD1; V: TRBV5-1; J: TRBJ1-2; size: -; DNA: TGCGCCAGCAGTACCGGGGGACAGTCAAACTATGGCTACACCTTC; CDR3: CASSTGGQSNYGYTF
D: -; V: TRBV24-1; J: TRBJ1-2; size: -; DNA: TGTGCCACCAGTGAGACCGGACACGGCCTCTATGGCTACACCTTC; CDR3: CATSETGHGLYGYTF
D: -; V: TRBV9; J: TRBJ1-3; size: -; DNA: TGTGCCAGCAGCCCCGAGGGAAGCTCTGGAAACACCATATATTTT; CDR3: CASSPEGSSGNTIYF
D: TRBD1; V: TRBV28; J: TRBJ2-5; size: once; DNA: TGTGCCAGCAGTTCTCCCGGGACAGGGAATTTAAAGACCCAGTACTTC; CDR3: CASSSPGTGNLKTQYF
D: -; V: TRBV10-2; J: TRBJ2-3; size: -; DNA: TGCGCCAGCAGTGAGTCTCGGTTTTGGGAGACAGATACGCAGTATTTT; CDR3: CASSESRFWETDTQYF
D: TRBD2; V: TRBV5-1; J: TRBJ2-7; size: -; DNA: TGCGCCAGCAGCTTGGCCTCAGGACTAGCGCGCGAGCAGTACTTC; CDR3: CASSLASGLAREQYF
D: -; V: TRBV7-2; J: TRBJ2-1; size: -; DNA: TGTGCCAGCAGTCGACAGCCGCGGGAGCAGTTCTTC; CDR3: CASSRQPREQFF
D: TRBD2; V: TRBV11-2; J: TRBJ2-5; size: -; DNA: TGTGCCAGCAGCACCTGGACTAGCGGCGGGGAGACCCAGTACTTC; CDR3: CASSTWTSGGETQYF
D: -; V: TRBV28; J: TRBJ2-1; size: -; DNA: TGTGCCACTAAGGGATTTACTAGTTCCTACAATGAGCAGTTCTTC; CDR3: CATKGFTSSYNEQFF
D: -; V: TRBV28; J: TRBJ1-1; size: -; DNA: TGTGCCAGCAGTCCGCAGGGGAGGGCTGAAGCTTTCTTT; CDR3: CASSPQGRAEAFF
D: TRBD1; V: TRBV28; J: TRBJ2-7; size: -; DNA: TGTGCCAGCAGCCGTTACGGGACAGGGGGTCTCGAGCAGTACTTC; CDR3: CASSRYGTGGLEQYF
D: TRBD1; V: TRBV5-1; J: TRBJ1-2; size: -; DNA: TGCGCCAGCAGCCTCTCGGGACAGGAGACCTATGGCTACACCTTC; CDR3: CASSLSGQETYGYTF
D: TRBD1; V: TRBV4-3; J: TRBJ2-3; size: -; DNA: TGCGCCAGCAGCCAAGATCTAGGGCAGGGGGCAGATACGCAGTATTTT; CDR3: CASSQDLGQGADTQYF
D: -; V: TRBV11-2; J: TRBJ2-1; size: -; DNA: TGTGCCAGCAGCTTAGGCACCGGAGGGGACAATGAGCAGTTCTTC; CDR3: CASSLGTGGDNEQFF
D: TRBD1; V: TRBV7-2; J: TRBJ2-7; size: -; DNA: TGTGCCAGCAGCCCAGGACAGGGGGGGCCCTACGAGCAGTACTTC; CDR3: CASSPGQGGPYEQYF
D: -; V: TRBV11-2; J: TRBJ1-1; size: -; DNA: TGTGCCAGCAGCTCCTCCGACGAGGGATCTATTGAAGCTTTCTTT; CDR3: CASSSSDEGSIEAFF
D: TRBD1; V: TRBV6-5; J: TRBJ1-3; size: -; DNA: TGTGCCAGCAGCTCGGACAGGGGAAACACCATATATTTT; CDR3: CASSSDRGNTIYF
D: -; V: TRBV9; J: TRBJ1-1; size: -; DNA: TGTGCCAGCAGCGTAGATGGGGCGAACACTGAAGCTTTCTTT; CDR3: CASSVDGANTEAFF
D: -; V: TRBV9; J: TRBJ1-1; size: -; DNA: TGTGCCAGCAGCGTAGAAGGAGGCACTGAAGCTTTCTTT; CDR3: CASSVEGGTEAFF
D: TRBD2; V: TRBV5-1; J: TRBJ2-1; size: few; DNA: TGCGCCAGCACCTTAGGAGCGGGGGTTGACAATGAGCAGTTCTTC; CDR3: CASTLGAGVDNEQFF
D: -; V: TRBV5-1; J: TRBJ1-1; size: -; DNA: TGCGCCAGCAGGTCCGGGCAGGGCGGTAGTAACACTGAAGCTTTCTTT; CDR3: CASRSGQGGSNTEAFF
D: TRBD2; V: TRBV7-8; J: TRBJ2-1; size: -; DNA: TGTGCCAGCAGCCTAGCGGGAGGGCAGTTCTTC; CDR3: CASSLAGGQFF
D: -; V: TRBV7-2; J: TRBJ2-7; size: -; DNA: TGTGCCAGCAGCAATAAACAGGGTGCTGTGGGCGAGCAGTACTTC; CDR3: CASSNKQGAVGEQYF
D: -; V: TRBV13; J: TRBJ2-3; size: once; DNA: TGTGCCAGCAGCTTAGCCTCTGAGACAGATACGCAGTATTTT; CDR3: CASSLASETDTQYF
D: -; V: TRBV28; J: TRBJ1-2; size: -; DNA: TGTGCCAGCAGATCCCCCATGGGACTTAACTATGGCTACACCTTC; CDR3: CASRSPMGLNYGYTF